Listed here are 26 T cell receptor beta chains from one sample, sequenced in a study of blood T cell repertoires in COVID-19 (dated by TCRdb to between 2020 and 2021). Libraries were constructed by the immunoSEQ multiplex PCR assay. In TCRdb, the immuneACCESS table is reduced to in-frame sequences with V and J assigned. These tables do not hold every clone; where another copy was compared, an unresolved V gene accounts for under half, and the others remain unexplained. Recorded for this sample are 95,000 to 110,000 clones; roughly 87% of them occurred a single time. Jointly, the top ten make up around 3.1% of the sample. Sequenced material: peripheral blood. The source of these receptors is a man between 45 and 60 years old in a cohort sampled during active COVID-19.

A word on this clone: Other DNA sequences in this sample translate to the same CDR3. This rearrangement joins TRBV6-1 to TRBJ1-5; no definite D call. The V gene's germline CDR1 is MNHNS and CDR2 SASEGT. There are 15 residues in the CDR3. The V end was cut by 0 bases, the J end by 5 bases, with 11 bases between. The CDR3 nucleotides are TGTGCCAGCAGTGAAGCAGGCGGGGAGCATCAGCCCCAGCATTTT. Encoded protein: CASSEAGGEHQPQHF.

The chain recombines TRBV28 with TRBJ2-6; TRBD2 is a possible D gene (6 bases). CDR1 is MDHEN and CDR2 is SYDVKM in the germline V gene. There are 15 residues in the CDR3. Trimming stripped 3 bases from V and 2 bases from J, with 8 bases between. CDR3 nucleotide sequence: TGTGCCAGCAGTTTCGGGGAGGCTGGGGCCAACGTCCTGACTTTC. This gives the protein CASSFGEAGANVLTF. The full variable domain, completed using reference TRBV28 and TRBJ2-6, is DVKVTQSSRYLVKRTGEKVFLECVQDMDHENMFWYRQDPGLGLRLIYFSYDVKMKEKGDIPEGYSVSREKKERFSLILESASTNQTSMYLCASSFGEAGANVLTFGAGSRLTVL.

The chain is built from TRBV5-4 and TRBJ2-2; the D gene is possibly TRBD1 (6 bases). Trimming stripped 0 bases from V and 1 base from J, with 7 bases between. Germline V CDR1 and CDR2: SGHNT, YYREEE (reference sequence). This CDR3 is built from 15 residues. CDR3 nucleotide sequence: TGTGCCAGCAGCTTGGCAGGGGTGAACACCGGGGAGCTGTTTTTT. Protein sequence: CASSLAGVNTGELFF.

The rearrangement uses TRBV18 and TRBJ1-5; perhaps TRBD1 as D (5 bases). Trimming pared 3 bases from V and 5 bases from J, leaving 14 bases between. Germline assignment: CDR1 KGHSH and CDR2 LQKENI. The CDR3 has 15 residues. The CDR3 sequence is CASSPGLGRDQPQHF. The CDR3 DNA is TGTGCCAGCTCACCGGGACTGGGGAGAGATCAGCCCCAGCATTTT.

This clone was found once. V is TRBV7-7 and J is TRBJ2-7, with D hard to call. Germline lookup yields CDR1 SSHAT and CDR2 FNYEAQ (reference sequence). The CDR3 contains 14 residues. Deletions cut 5 bases from V and 6 bases from J, with 17 bases between. The CDR3 nucleotides read TGTGCCAGCAGCCCAATGCCTGCGAGCCTCGAGCAGTACGTC. This encodes CASSPMPASLEQYV.

V gene TRBV12-3 or TRBV12-4 combines with J gene TRBJ2-7; 7 nucleotides align to TRBD1. The J segment lost 2 bases and the V segment lost 5 bases, leaving 3 bases of the junction unmatched. The CDR3 sequence is 13 residues long. CDR3 nucleotides: TGTGCCAGCAGTCGAGGGGGCGCCTACGAGCAGTACGTC. Its translation is CASSRGGAYEQYV.

The J gene is TRBJ1-2, the V gene TRBV10-2; 8 positions match TRBD1. This CDR3 has 13 residues. J was trimmed by 4 bases and V by 3 bases; bases with no gene match: 1. CDR1 and CDR2 (germline): WSHSY, SAAADI. CDR3 sequence: CASSDGQGYGYTF. In nucleotides, the CDR3 is TGCGCCAGCAGTGACGGACAGGGCTATGGCTACACCTTC.

V is TRBV5-1 and J is TRBJ1-2; D remains ambiguous. Germline values: CDR1 SGHRS, CDR2 YFSETQ. The CDR3 runs to 14 residues. The V end was cut by 0 bases, the J end by 1 base, with 7 bases between. The CDR3 region is CASSLAGFNYGYTF. In nucleotides, the CDR3 is TGCGCCAGCAGCTTGGCGGGATTTAACTATGGCTACACCTTC.

The chain has TRBV20-1 and TRBJ2-5; D call uncertain. Trimming took 6 bases from V and 4 from J, leaving 6 bases between them. The CDR3 is made up of 10 amino acids. The V gene's germline CDR1 is DFQATT and CDR2 SNEGSKA (reference sequence). The CDR3 sequence: CSAAAETQYF. The CDR3 DNA sequence: TGCAGTGCCGCGGCAGAGACCCAGTACTTC.

The genes are TRBV6-5 and TRBJ1-1, with TRBD1 matching over 9 bases. V trimming: 7 bases; J trimming: 4 bases; junction bases outside the gene matches: 7. Germline CDR1 MNHEY, CDR2 SVGAGI. This CDR3 contains 14 residues. This CDR3 is CASMVGQGSTEAFF. The CDR3 bases are TGTGCCAGCATGGTCGGACAGGGGAGCACTGAAGCTTTCTTT.

The chain combines TRBV5-1 with TRBJ1-1; 10 nucleotides match TRBD1. The CDR3 is made up of 14 amino acids. Germline loops: CDR1 SGHRS, CDR2 YFSETQ. Trimming at V came to 4 bases and at J to 7 bases, leaving 7 bases not matched to a gene. The CDR3 DNA reads TGCGCCAGCAGCCGGACAGGGGGTTCGCGTGAAGCTTTCTTT. Amino acids: CASSRTGGSREAFF.

Notes on this clone: The sample has other DNA sequences that encode this CDR3 too. The genes are TRBV24-1 and TRBJ1-2; weak D call: TRBD1 (5 bases). Trimming cost V 5 bases and J 7 bases, with 13 bases left between them. Germline assignment: CDR1 KGHDR and CDR2 SFDVKD. The CDR3 extends over 13 amino acids. CDR3: CATSAPGQGGYTF. The CDR3 DNA reads TGTGCCACCAGTGCACCCGGACAAGGTGGCTACACCTTC.

About this clone: Other DNA sequences in this specimen translate into the identical CDR3. This CDR3 is CASSEARTGTGELFF. Written as DNA, the CDR3 is TGTGCCAGCAGTGAAGCGCGGACAGGGACCGGGGAGCTGTTTTTT. The rearrangement joins TRBV2 to TRBJ2-2; 8 bases fit TRBD1. The CDR3 extends over 15 amino acids. From germline, CDR1 is SNHLY and CDR2 FYNNEI. V was clipped by 0 bases and J by 5 bases; unmatched bases: 2.

This clone was detected only a few times. Other nucleotide sequences from this sample produce the same CDR3. The chain links TRBV10-3 to TRBJ1-1; TRBD1 is a possible D gene (6 bases). CDR3 length equals 15 residues. CDR1 is ENHRY, CDR2 SYGVKD, per germline. V lost 3 bases and J 1 base, leaving 12 bases between the germline ends. CDR3 coding DNA: TGTGCCATCAGTGACCCAGGGGTAGGGAACACTGAAGCTTTCTTT. It yields the protein CAISDPGVGNTEAFF.

This chain uses TRBV4-1 with TRBJ2-5, with 10 nucleotides matching TRBD2. CDR1 and CDR2 (germline): MGHRA, YSYEKL. This CDR3 has 16 residues. J gave up 4 bases and V 1 base, and 6 bases lay outside the gene matches. The CDR3 nucleotides are TGCGCCAGCAGCCAAGCAGCAGCGGGGGGGCCAGAGACCCAGTACTTC. It is translated as CASSQAAAGGPETQYF.

This sequence joins TRBV18 and TRBJ1-5; TRBD1 agrees at 7 bases. The V and J ends lost 4 bases and 3 bases, in that order; junction bases with no gene match: 15. CDR3 length: 18 amino acids. In germline, CDR1 is KGHSH, CDR2 LQKENI. CDR3 in amino acids: CASSRNEAGGSFNQPQHF. The CDR3, as DNA: TGTGCCAGCTCACGGAACGAGGCAGGGGGTTCCTTCAATCAGCCCCAGCATTTT.

CDR3 region: CASSPQETQYF. CDR3 sequence (DNA): TGTGCCAGCAGCCCTCAAGAGACCCAGTACTTC. The chain uses TRBV9 and TRBJ2-5; D ambiguous. CDR1 and CDR2 (germline): SGDLS, YYNGEE. V lost 4 bases to trimming and J lost 2 bases, with 3 bases between them. The CDR3 has 11 amino acids.

This chain connects TRBV18 to TRBJ1-1; TRBD1 agrees at 8 bases. Looked up from germline, CDR1 is KGHSH and CDR2 is LQKENI. There are 15 residues in the CDR3. Trimming at V came to 3 bases and at J to 2 bases, leaving 5 bases not matched to a gene. The CDR3 here is CASSPGQGTNTEAFF. In DNA, the CDR3 is TGTGCCAGCTCACCCGGACAGGGAACCAACACTGAAGCTTTCTTT.

The chain combines TRBV5-1 with TRBJ2-7; D perhaps matches TRBD1 (5 bases). The CDR3 contains 14 residues. Trimming stripped 4 bases from V and 6 bases from J, with 17 bases between. Germline lookup yields CDR1 SGHRS and CDR2 YFSETQ. The CDR3 region is CASSAGGASGEQYV. Here the CDR3 DNA reads TGCGCCAGCAGCGCCGGTGGGGCTTCGGGCGAGCAGTACGTC.

The genes are TRBV2 and TRBJ1-1, with a tentative D call TRBD1 (6 bases). V shed 6 bases and J shed 7 bases, with 15 bases lying between them. The CDR3 is 13 amino acids. Germline-derived CDR1 and CDR2 are SNHLY and FYNNEI. CDR3 residues: CASSRIGRGEAFF. CDR3 nucleotides: TGTGCCAGCAGCCGAATTGGCAGGGGTGAAGCTTTCTTT. Drawing the rest from reference TRBV2 and TRBJ1-1, the complete variable domain is EPEVTQTPSHQVTQMGQEVILRCVPISNHLYFYWYRQILGQKVEFLVSFYNNEISEKSEIFDDQFSVERPDGSNFTLKIRSTKLEDSAMYFCASSRIGRGEAFFGQGTRLTVV.

The V call is TRBV13, the J call TRBJ2-3, with a weak D call TRBD2 (5 bases). The CDR3 sequence is 11 residues long. V lost 8 bases to trimming and J lost 4 bases, with 7 bases between them. Germline CDR1 reads PRHDT; CDR2 reads FYEKMQ (reference sequence). DNA for the CDR3: TGTGCCAGCGGTAGCGCAGATACGCAGTATTTT. It yields the protein CASGSADTQYF.

The chain couples TRBV28 to TRBJ2-7; TRBD1 matches 8 bases. The J segment lost 3 bases and the V segment lost 6 bases, leaving 10 bases of the junction unmatched. The CDR3 length is 15 residues. Per the germline V gene, CDR1 is MDHEN and CDR2 is SYDVKM. CDR3 DNA sequence: TGTGCCAGCAGCCCCGCGACAGGGGCAGTCTACGAGCAGTACGTC. It translates to CASSPATGAVYEQYV.

This chain connects TRBV4-2 to TRBJ2-5; possibly TRBD2 for D (5 bases). Between the trimmed V and J ends, which lost 2 bases and 4 bases, there was a span of 11 bases. CDR1 is LGHNA and CDR2 is YNFKEQ in the germline V gene. The CDR3 has 14 amino acids. The CDR3 DNA is TGTGCCAGCAGCCAATTACTGGCGGGAGAGACCCAGTACTTC. Amino acid sequence: CASSQLLAGETQYF.

CDR3 DNA: TGTGCCAGCAGCGTACCCGGGACAGGCAACACCGGGGAGCTGTTTTTT. Translated, it gives CASSVPGTGNTGELFF. V usage is TRBV7-9 and J usage is TRBJ2-2; TRBD1 matches at 8 bases. V shed 5 bases, J shed 2 bases, and the junction held 7 bases outside the gene matches. The CDR3 loop spans 16 amino acids. CDR1 is SEHNR and CDR2 is FQNEAQ in the germline V gene (reference sequence).

J is TRBJ2-1 and V is TRBV6-5, with 9 bases lining up with TRBD2. Unmatched junction bases numbered 11, after V lost 6 bases and J lost 8 bases. The CDR3 is 15 residues long. Germline CDR1 and CDR2: MNHEY and SVGAGI. CDR3 sequence (DNA): TGTGCCAGCAGAGGGCGGGGGGGCGGTTGGGATGAGCAGTTCTTC. It specifies CASRGRGGGWDEQFF.

This clone showed up just once. The V call is TRBV29-1, the J call TRBJ2-3, with D unresolved. The CDR3 contains 12 residues. CDR1 and CDR2 (germline): SQVTM, ANQGSEA. V gave up 6 bases and J gave up 1 base, with 8 bases separating them. The CDR3: CSVTSGTDTQYF. CDR3 nucleotides: TGCAGCGTGACTTCGGGCACAGATACGCAGTATTTT.